This T cell receptor (beta chain) was recorded in a study of PD-L1 blockade in urothelial cancer. Study summary: Patients' prior chemotherapy regimens numbered 0 to 3.

Using immunoSEQ multiplex PCR, the repertoire was profiled, and TCRdb retains in-frame clones only, with some absent. The sample has some 80,000 clones; approximately 86% are singletons. Noted time point: pretreatment peripheral blood. Trimming removed 2 bases at V and 3 bases at J, with 11 bases between. Per the germline V gene, CDR1 is SGHDN and CDR2 is FVKESK. This CDR3 is built from 14 residues. The chain is built from TRBV14 and TRBJ2-7, with a tentative D call TRBD2 (5 bases). The sequencing used PBMCs, collected around atezolizumab (anti-PD-L1) treatment. This sequence was found in a man aged 35 to 55 with urothelial cancer. In nucleotides, the CDR3 is TGTGCCAGCAGCCAACAGCGGTTCAACTACGAGCAGTACTTC. Its translation: CASSQQRFNYEQYF.